This entry lists 15 T cell receptor beta chains sequenced from one sample in a study of blood T cell repertoires in COVID-19. Clones were sequenced by immunoSEQ multiplex PCR, and TCRdb holds only the in-frame ones, with some missing. The sample holds under 450,000 clones; more than 65% are singletons and the top ten take around 1%. Material: peripheral blood. Receptors were obtained from a human donor with acute or convalescent COVID-19. The donor label of this sample is uncertain.

This chain's CDR3 is CASSSKGLAGGLNEQFF. DNA for the CDR3: TGTGCCAGCAGCTCAAAGGGGCTAGCGGGGGGGCTAAATGAGCAGTTCTTC. V gene TRBV7-2 combines with J gene TRBJ2-1, with 12 bases fitting TRBD2. V lost 4 bases and J lost 7; bases outside the gene matches: 11. CDR1 SGHTA and CDR2 FQGNSA come from the germline V gene. This CDR3 region has 17 residues.

The rearrangement uses TRBV5-8 and TRBJ1-6; 10 nucleotides match TRBD1. Trimming removed 4 bases from V and 6 bases from J; junction bases left unmatched: 7. CDR3 size: 16 residues. Germline CDR1 and CDR2: SGHTS and YDEGEE. The CDR3 sequence: CASSARDRGINSPLHF. The DNA of the CDR3 is TGTGCCAGCAGCGCCCGGGACAGGGGAATTAATTCACCCCTCCACTTT.

This chain uses TRBV30 with TRBJ1-2; D may be TRBD1 (6 bases). Deletions cut 2 bases from V and 7 bases from J, with 8 bases between. Germline assignment: CDR1 GTSNPN and CDR2 SVGIG (reference sequence). The CDR3 contains 11 residues. CDR3 coding DNA: TGTGCCTGGAGTCAGGGGACTGGCTACACCTTC. Amino acids: CAWSQGTGYTF.

This sequence joins TRBV7-2 and TRBJ2-7, with unresolved D. The CDR3 sequence is 13 residues long. V lost 7 bases to trimming and J lost 6 bases, with 16 bases between them. CDR1 is SGHTA, CDR2 FQGNSA, per germline. The CDR3, as DNA: TGTGCCAGCACCTCGAGACTGAGAGGCGAGCAGTACTTC. This translates into CASTSRLRGEQYF.

The chain recombines TRBV5-6 with TRBJ2-7, with TRBD1 matching 9 bases. In germline, CDR1 is SGHDT, CDR2 YYEEEE. The CDR3 sequence is 15 residues long. V lost 0 bases to trimming and J lost 4 bases; unmatched junction nucleotides: 5. In DNA, the CDR3 is TGTGCCAGCAGCTTGGGCGGGACAGGGTTTTACGAGCAGTACTTC. Its translation is CASSLGGTGFYEQYF. Full variable domain (missing parts from reference TRBV5-6 and TRBJ2-7): DAGVTQSPTHLIKTRGQQVTLRCSPKSGHDTVSWYQQALGQGPQFIFQYYEEEERQRGNFPDRFSGHQFPNYSSELNVNALLLGDSALYLCASSLGGTGFYEQYFGPGTRLTVT.

This clone was counted once. The chain combines TRBV19 with TRBJ1-5; 9 bases map to TRBD1. Trimming took 5 bases from V and 2 from J; bases not matched to a gene: 7. Germline V lookup: CDR1 LNHDA, CDR2 SQIVND (reference sequence). The CDR3 has 16 amino acids. The CDR3 is CASSVRQGGGNQPQHF. The CDR3 bases are TGTGCCAGTAGTGTAAGACAGGGGGGAGGCAATCAGCCCCAGCATTTT.

V is TRBV18 and J is TRBJ1-1, with TRBD1 matching over 10 bases. V trimming: 2 bases; J trimming: 1 base; junction bases outside the gene matches: 10. Looked up from germline, CDR1 is KGHSH and CDR2 is LQKENI. The CDR3 covers 18 residues. The CDR3 DNA sequence: TGTGCCAGCTCACCATTGTTAGACAGGGGGCTAGCGAACACTGAAGCTTTCTTT. It encodes CASSPLLDRGLANTEAFF.

The V and J genes are TRBV5-4 and TRBJ1-2; maybe TRBD1 (6 bases). The CDR3 runs to 13 residues. V dropped 3 bases and J dropped 6 bases, with 12 bases sitting between them. CDR1 and CDR2 from the germline V gene are SGHNT and YYREEE (reference sequence). The CDR3 loop reads CASSSNYRDGYTF. The CDR3 DNA follows: TGTGCCAGCAGCTCGAACTACAGGGATGGCTACACCTTC.

This chain connects TRBV18 to TRBJ1-1; 12 nucleotides line up with TRBD1. V was pared by 1 base and J by 1 base, with 4 bases of the junction left unmatched. This CDR3 comprises 17 residues. The germline V gene has CDR1 KGHSH and CDR2 LQKENI. DNA of the CDR3: TGTGCCAGCTCACCACGACGGGACAGGGGGCCGAACACTGAAGCTTTCTTT. Its protein is CASSPRRDRGPNTEAFF.

Only a few counts were recorded for this clone. The chain joins TRBV7-9 to TRBJ1-1; 10 nucleotides align to TRBD1. Trimming removed 3 bases from V and 10 bases from J; junction bases left unmatched: 5. Germline loops: CDR1 SEHNR, CDR2 FQNEAQ (reference sequence). This CDR3 is built from 13 residues. The CDR3 bases are TGTGCCAGCAGCTTTTCGGACAGGGGGGGAGCTTTCTTT. It encodes CASSFSDRGGAFF.

This rearrangement joins TRBV24-1 to TRBJ2-3; 8 nucleotides match TRBD1. V gave up 9 bases and J gave up 5 bases; unmatched junction bases: 6. Germline CDR1 and CDR2: KGHDR and SFDVKD. This CDR3 comprises 13 residues. The CDR3 is CATGTGGKDTQYF. The CDR3 DNA is TGTGCCACCGGAACAGGGGGGAAAGATACGCAGTATTTT.

The genes are TRBV6-5 and TRBJ1-2; TRBD1 matches 7 bases. The CDR3 is made up of 12 amino acids. Looked up from germline, CDR1 is MNHEY and CDR2 is SVGAGI. V was clipped by 10 bases and J by 5 bases; unmatched bases: 7. The CDR3 reads CATRTGFYGYTF. The CDR3 nucleotides read TGTGCCACCCGGACAGGATTTTATGGCTACACCTTC.

This clone has a single count. V gene TRBV3-1 (or the pseudogene TRBV3-2) combines with J gene TRBJ1-5; D possibly corresponds to TRBD1 (6 bases). V lost 5 bases and J lost 4, with 9 bases in between. From germline, CDR1 is LGHDT and CDR2 YNNKEL (reference sequence). This CDR3 has 13 residues. CDR3 sequence reads: CASSDRSNQPQHF. CDR3 bases: TGTGCCAGCAGCGACAGGAGTAATCAGCCCCAGCATTTT.

J is TRBJ1-1 and V is TRBV2, with 9 bases matching TRBD1. Germline assignment: CDR1 SNHLY and CDR2 FYNNEI. The V and J ends lost 6 bases and 5 bases, in that order; junction bases with no gene match: 13. The CDR3 consists of 16 residues. The CDR3 region is CASSLRRGQGITEAFF. In nucleotides, the CDR3 is TGTGCCAGCAGCCTTCGGCGGGGACAGGGAATTACTGAAGCTTTCTTT.

This clone was recorded once. The chain joins TRBV18 to TRBJ2-7; 13 bases agree with TRBD2. The CDR3 consists of 15 residues. V shed 1 base and J 7 bases; nucleotides not matched to a gene: 4. The germline V gene has CDR1 KGHSH and CDR2 LQKENI. The CDR3 spells CASSPRTSGSGEQYF. The CDR3 DNA sequence: TGTGCCAGCTCACCACGGACTAGCGGGAGCGGAGAGCAGTACTTC.